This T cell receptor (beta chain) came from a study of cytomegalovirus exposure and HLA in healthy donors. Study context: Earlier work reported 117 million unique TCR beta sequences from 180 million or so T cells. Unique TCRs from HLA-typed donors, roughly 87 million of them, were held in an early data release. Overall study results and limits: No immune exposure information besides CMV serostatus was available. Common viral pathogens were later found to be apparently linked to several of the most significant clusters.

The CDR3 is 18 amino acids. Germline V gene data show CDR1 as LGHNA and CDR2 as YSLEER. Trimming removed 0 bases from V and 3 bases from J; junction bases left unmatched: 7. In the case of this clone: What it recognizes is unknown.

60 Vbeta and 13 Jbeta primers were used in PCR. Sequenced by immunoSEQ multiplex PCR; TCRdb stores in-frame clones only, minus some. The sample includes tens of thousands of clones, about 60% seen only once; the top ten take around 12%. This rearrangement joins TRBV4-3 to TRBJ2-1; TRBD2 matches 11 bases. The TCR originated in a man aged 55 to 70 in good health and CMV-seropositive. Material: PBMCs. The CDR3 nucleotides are TGCGCCAGCAGCCAAGAACGTCTAGCGGGAGGAGTCTACAATGAGCAGTTCTTC. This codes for CASSQERLAGGVYNEQFF.